One sample yielded the 9 T cell receptor beta chains listed below, sequenced in a study of cytomegalovirus exposure and HLA in healthy donors. Researchers ran the PCR with 60 Vbeta and 13 Jbeta primers. Some clones are missing from TCRdb's copy, which holds only in-frame ones; the method was immunoSEQ multiplex PCR. The data hold 100,000 to 150,000 clones, with about 79% observed a single time. Sequencing was done on a sample of PBMCs. These receptors were collected from a man in his forties or fifties in good health and CMV-seronegative.

The chain joins TRBV12-5 to TRBJ1-2; TRBD1 matches 10 bases. This CDR3 contains 16 residues. V was clipped by 1 base and J by 4 bases; unmatched bases: 6. Germline V gives CDR1 LGHNT, CDR2 FRNRAP. The CDR3 bases are TGTGCTAGTGGTTTGGGACAGGGGGCGATTCGCTATGGCTACACCTTC. Translating it yields CASGLGQGAIRYGYTF.

V gene TRBV27 combines with J gene TRBJ2-1; no clear D. CDR3 length: 15 residues. V lost 6 bases to trimming and J lost 3 bases, with 15 bases between them. Germline V gene data show CDR1 as MNHEY and CDR2 as SMNVEV (reference sequence). The CDR3: CASSLGPPHYNEQFF. The DNA of the CDR3 is TGTGCCAGCAGCCTTGGGCCACCCCACTACAATGAGCAGTTCTTC.

This clone appeared a few times. The chain recombines TRBV11-1 with TRBJ2-3; 10 bases fit TRBD2. V lost 2 bases to trimming and J lost 3 bases; unmatched junction nucleotides: 8. This CDR3 comprises 17 residues. Looked up from germline, CDR1 is SGHAT and CDR2 is FQDESV (reference sequence). The CDR3, as DNA: TGTGCCAGCAGCTTACGGAGCGGGGGGGCCGAAACAGATACGCAGTATTTT. It encodes CASSLRSGGAETDTQYF.

This clone was recorded a few times. This chain joins TRBV30 and TRBJ1-3; D is uncertain. This CDR3 has 12 amino acids. V dropped 2 bases and J dropped 4 bases, with 6 bases sitting between them. Germline V gene data show CDR1 as GTSNPN and CDR2 as SVGIG (reference sequence). CDR3 sequence (DNA): TGTGCCTGGAGTCCCTCCGGAAACACCATATATTTT. It codes for CAWSPSGNTIYF.

V usage is TRBV10-3 and J usage is TRBJ1-5; unclear D gene. The CDR3 contains 14 residues. V lost 10 bases and J 5 bases, leaving 18 bases between the germline ends. Germline V CDR1 and CDR2: ENHRY, SYGVKD. CDR3 DNA: TGTGCCACCTCCCCCCCGGGGTATGATCAGCCCCAGCATTTT. It is translated as CATSPPGYDQPQHF.

V usage is TRBV25-1 and J usage is TRBJ1-1; D may be TRBD1 (5 bases). The length of the CDR3 is 14 residues. V gave up 1 base and J gave up 6 bases, with 12 bases separating them. Germline V gene sequence: CDR1 MGHDK, CDR2 SYGVNS. The CDR3 loop reads CASSEFGGLAEAFF. The CDR3 region has the DNA TGTGCCAGCAGTGAATTTGGGGGGTTGGCTGAAGCTTTCTTT.

This rearrangement joins TRBV19 to TRBJ1-1, with TRBD1 matching 10 bases. J lost 4 bases, V lost 6 bases, and 5 bases had no gene match. Per germline, CDR1 LNHDA and CDR2 SQIVND (reference sequence). The length of the CDR3 is 14 residues. CDR3: CASRTGGSFTEAFF. The CDR3 DNA reads TGTGCCAGTAGGACAGGGGGCAGTTTCACTGAAGCTTTCTTT.

The chain is built from TRBV6-5 and TRBJ1-2, with D possibly being TRBD1 (5 bases). Per the germline V gene, CDR1 is MNHEY and CDR2 is SVGAGI. V lost 4 bases, J lost 7 bases, and 22 bases lay in between. This CDR3 has 16 amino acids. The CDR3 bases are TGTGCCAGCAGTTCCGGGACGAGAACCGGGGGGAGTGGCTACACCTTC. As protein: CASSSGTRTGGSGYTF.

The rearrangement links TRBV30 to TRBJ2-7, with TRBD2 matching over 9 bases. The CDR3 extends over 13 amino acids. The V segment lost 3 bases and the J segment 7 bases; nucleotides outside the gene matches: 7. Germline assignment: CDR1 GTSNPN and CDR2 SVGIG (reference sequence). CDR3 DNA sequence: TGTGCCTGGAGCCTGCGGGGGGGCCAGGAGCAGTACTTC. It yields the protein CAWSLRGGQEQYF.